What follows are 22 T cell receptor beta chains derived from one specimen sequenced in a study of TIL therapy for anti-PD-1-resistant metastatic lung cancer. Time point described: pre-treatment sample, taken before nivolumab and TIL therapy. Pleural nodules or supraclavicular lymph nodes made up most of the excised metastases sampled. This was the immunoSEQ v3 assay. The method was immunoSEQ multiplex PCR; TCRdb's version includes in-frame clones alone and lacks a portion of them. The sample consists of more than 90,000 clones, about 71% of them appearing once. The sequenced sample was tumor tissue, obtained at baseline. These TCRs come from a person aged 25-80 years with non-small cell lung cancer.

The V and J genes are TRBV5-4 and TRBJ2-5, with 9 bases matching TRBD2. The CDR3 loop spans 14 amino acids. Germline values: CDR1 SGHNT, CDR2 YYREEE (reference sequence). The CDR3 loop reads CAEGIAGVGETQYF. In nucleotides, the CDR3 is TGTGCTGAGGGGATAGCGGGAGTAGGGGAGACCCAGTACTTC.

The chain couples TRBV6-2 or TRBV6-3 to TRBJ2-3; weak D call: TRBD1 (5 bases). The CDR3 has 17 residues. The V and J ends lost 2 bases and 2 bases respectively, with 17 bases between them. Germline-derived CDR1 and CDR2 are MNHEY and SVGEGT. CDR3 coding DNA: TGTGCCAGCAGTTACGGATCGGCAGGGCCGAACACAGATACGCAGTATTTT. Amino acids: CASSYGSAGPNTDTQYF.

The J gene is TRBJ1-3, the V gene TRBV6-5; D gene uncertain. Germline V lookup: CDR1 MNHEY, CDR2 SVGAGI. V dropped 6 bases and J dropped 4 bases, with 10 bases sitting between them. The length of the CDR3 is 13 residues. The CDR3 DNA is TGTGCCAGCAGCTCCACGATAGGAAACACCATATATTTT. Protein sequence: CASSSTIGNTIYF.

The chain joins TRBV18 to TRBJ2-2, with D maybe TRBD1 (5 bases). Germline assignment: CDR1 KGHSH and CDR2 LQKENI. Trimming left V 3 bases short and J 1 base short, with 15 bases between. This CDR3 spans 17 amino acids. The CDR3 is CASSPLSRVQNTGELFF. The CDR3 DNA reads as TGTGCCAGCTCACCGTTAAGCAGGGTCCAGAACACCGGGGAGCTGTTTTTT.

In DNA form, the CDR3 reads TGCGCCAGCAGCCAAGATCTCGCGGCAGGGGGGGCAGATACGCAGTATTTT. It codes for CASSQDLAAGGADTQYF. V gene TRBV4-3 combines with J gene TRBJ2-3, with D perhaps TRBD1 or TRBD2 (7 bases each). The V gene's germline CDR1 is LGHNA and CDR2 YSLEER. V was clipped by 0 bases and J by 4 bases, with 17 bases between them. This CDR3 is built from 17 residues.

The CDR3 region has the DNA TGTGCCAGCAGCGTGGAGGGACTCGGACACTACGAGCAGTACTTC. Residues: CASSVEGLGHYEQYF. This chain links TRBV9 with TRBJ2-7; possible D gene TRBD2, 6 bases. Trimming pared 2 bases from V and 3 bases from J, leaving 15 bases between. This CDR3 is 15 amino acids long. The germline CDR1 and CDR2 sequences are SGDLS and YYNGEE.

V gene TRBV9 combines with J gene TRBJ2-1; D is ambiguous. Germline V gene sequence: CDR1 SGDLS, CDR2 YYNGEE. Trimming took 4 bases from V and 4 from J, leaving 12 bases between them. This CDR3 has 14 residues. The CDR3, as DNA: TGTGCCAGCAGCCCCGAGGTGCCTTACAATGAGCAGTTCTTC. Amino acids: CASSPEVPYNEQFF.

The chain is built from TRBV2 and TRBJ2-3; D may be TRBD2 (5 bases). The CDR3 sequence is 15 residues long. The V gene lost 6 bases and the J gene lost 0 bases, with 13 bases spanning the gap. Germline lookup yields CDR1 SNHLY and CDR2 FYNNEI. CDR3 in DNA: TGTGCCAGCAGCCCGAGGGCAGGAAGCACAGATACGCAGTATTTT. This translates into CASSPRAGSTDTQYF.

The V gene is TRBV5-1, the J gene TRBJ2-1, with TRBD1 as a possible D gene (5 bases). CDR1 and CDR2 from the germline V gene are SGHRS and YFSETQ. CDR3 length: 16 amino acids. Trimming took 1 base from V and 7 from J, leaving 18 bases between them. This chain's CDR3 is CASSLRAGKSYNEQFF. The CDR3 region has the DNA TGCGCCAGCAGCTTGAGGGCAGGGAAATCGTATAATGAGCAGTTCTTC.

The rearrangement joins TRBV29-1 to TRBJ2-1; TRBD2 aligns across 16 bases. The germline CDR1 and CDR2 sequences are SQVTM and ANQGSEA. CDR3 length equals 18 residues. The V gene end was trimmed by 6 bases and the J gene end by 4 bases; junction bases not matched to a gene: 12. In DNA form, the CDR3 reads TGCAGCGTCGAACGGCCGGGACTAGCGGGAGGGGGATACAATGAGCAGTTCTTC. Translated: CSVERPGLAGGGYNEQFF.

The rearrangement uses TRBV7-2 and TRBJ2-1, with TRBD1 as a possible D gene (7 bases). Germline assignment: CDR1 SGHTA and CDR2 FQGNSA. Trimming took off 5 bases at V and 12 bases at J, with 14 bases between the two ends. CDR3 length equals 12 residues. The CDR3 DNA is TGTGCCAGCAGCGGTCAGGGGGGTGCGCAGTTCTTC. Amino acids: CASSGQGGAQFF.

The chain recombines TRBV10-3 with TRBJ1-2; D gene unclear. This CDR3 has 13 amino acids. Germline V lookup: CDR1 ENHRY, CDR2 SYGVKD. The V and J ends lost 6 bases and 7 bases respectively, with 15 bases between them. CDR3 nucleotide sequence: TGTGCCATCAGCTTGGACCCGAGTGGTGGCTACACCTTC. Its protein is CAISLDPSGGYTF.

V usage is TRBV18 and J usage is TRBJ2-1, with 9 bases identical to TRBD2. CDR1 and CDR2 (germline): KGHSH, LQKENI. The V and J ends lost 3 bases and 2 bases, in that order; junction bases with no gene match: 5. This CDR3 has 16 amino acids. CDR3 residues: CASSPRLAETYNEQFF. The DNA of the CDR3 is TGTGCCAGCTCACCGCGACTAGCGGAGACCTACAATGAGCAGTTCTTC.

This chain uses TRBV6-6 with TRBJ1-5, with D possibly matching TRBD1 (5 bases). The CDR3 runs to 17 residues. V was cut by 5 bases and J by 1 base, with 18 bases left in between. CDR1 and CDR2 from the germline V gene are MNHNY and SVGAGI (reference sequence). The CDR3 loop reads CASSQGGGKPSNQPQHF. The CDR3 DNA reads TGTGCCAGCAGTCAGGGCGGGGGGAAACCCAGCAATCAGCCCCAGCATTTT.

CDR3 residues: CASSDFKDTQYF. In nucleotides, the CDR3 is TGTGCCAGCAGCGATTTTAAGGATACGCAGTATTTT. The rearrangement links TRBV9 to TRBJ2-3; D remains ambiguous. Per the germline V gene, CDR1 is SGDLS and CDR2 is YYNGEE. Trimming shortened V by 3 bases and J by 6 bases, and 8 bases separated the two germline ends. This CDR3 has 12 residues.

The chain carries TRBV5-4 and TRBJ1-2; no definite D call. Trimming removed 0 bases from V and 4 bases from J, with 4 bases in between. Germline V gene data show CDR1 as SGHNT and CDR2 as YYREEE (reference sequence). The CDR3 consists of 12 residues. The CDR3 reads CASSLDSYGYTF. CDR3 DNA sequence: TGTGCCAGCAGCTTGGACAGCTATGGCTACACCTTC. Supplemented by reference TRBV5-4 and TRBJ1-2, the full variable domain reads ETGVTQSPTHLIKTRGQQVTLRCSSQSGHNTVSWYQQALGQGPQFIFQYYREEENGRGNFPPRFSGLQFPNYSSELNVNALELDDSALYLCASSLDSYGYTFGSGTRLTVV.

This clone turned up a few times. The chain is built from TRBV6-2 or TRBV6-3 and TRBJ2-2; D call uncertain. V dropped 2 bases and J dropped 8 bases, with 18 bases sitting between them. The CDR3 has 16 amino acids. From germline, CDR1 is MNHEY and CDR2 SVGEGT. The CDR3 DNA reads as TGTGCCAGCAGTTACGCTGTTTATATGGCCAGAGGGGAGCTGTTTTTT. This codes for CASSYAVYMARGELFF.

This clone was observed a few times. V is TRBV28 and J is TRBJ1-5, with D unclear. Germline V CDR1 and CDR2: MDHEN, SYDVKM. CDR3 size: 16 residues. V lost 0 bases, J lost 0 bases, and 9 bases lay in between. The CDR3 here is CASSLWSGLSNQPQHF. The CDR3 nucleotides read TGTGCCAGCAGTTTATGGTCCGGGCTTAGCAATCAGCCCCAGCATTTT. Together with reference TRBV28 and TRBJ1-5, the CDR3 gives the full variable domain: DVKVTQSSRYLVKRTGEKVFLECVQDMDHENMFWYRQDPGLGLRLIYFSYDVKMKEKGDIPEGYSVSREKKERFSLILESASTNQTSMYLCASSLWSGLSNQPQHFGDGTRLSIL.

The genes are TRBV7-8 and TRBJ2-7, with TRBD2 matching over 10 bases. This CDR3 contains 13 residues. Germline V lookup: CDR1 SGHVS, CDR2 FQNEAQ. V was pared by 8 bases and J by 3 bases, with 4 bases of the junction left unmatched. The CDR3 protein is CASGASGSYEQYF. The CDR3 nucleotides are TGTGCCAGCGGCGCTAGCGGGAGCTACGAGCAGTACTTC.

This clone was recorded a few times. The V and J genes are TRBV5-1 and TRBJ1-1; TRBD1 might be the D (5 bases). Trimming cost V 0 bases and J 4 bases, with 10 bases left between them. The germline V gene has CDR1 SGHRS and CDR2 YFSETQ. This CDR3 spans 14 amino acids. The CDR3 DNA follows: TGCGCCAGCAGCTTGGGTGTTACAGGCACTGAAGCTTTCTTT. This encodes CASSLGVTGTEAFF.

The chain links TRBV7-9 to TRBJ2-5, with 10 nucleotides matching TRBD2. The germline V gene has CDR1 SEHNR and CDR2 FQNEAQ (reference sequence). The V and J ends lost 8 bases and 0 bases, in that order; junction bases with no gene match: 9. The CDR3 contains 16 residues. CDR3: CASSGLAGANQETQYF. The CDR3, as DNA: TGTGCCAGCTCGGGTCTAGCGGGAGCCAACCAAGAGACCCAGTACTTC.

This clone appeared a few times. The CDR3 here is CASSQDHRGRETQYF. The CDR3 DNA is TGTGCCAGCAGCCAAGATCACAGGGGGCGAGAGACCCAGTACTTC. The chain uses TRBV3-1 (or the pseudogene TRBV3-2) and TRBJ2-5; 9 bases line up with TRBD1. The CDR3 sequence is 15 residues long. In germline, CDR1 is LGHDT, CDR2 YNNKEL (reference sequence). Trimming removed 0 bases from V and 4 bases from J; junction bases left unmatched: 3.